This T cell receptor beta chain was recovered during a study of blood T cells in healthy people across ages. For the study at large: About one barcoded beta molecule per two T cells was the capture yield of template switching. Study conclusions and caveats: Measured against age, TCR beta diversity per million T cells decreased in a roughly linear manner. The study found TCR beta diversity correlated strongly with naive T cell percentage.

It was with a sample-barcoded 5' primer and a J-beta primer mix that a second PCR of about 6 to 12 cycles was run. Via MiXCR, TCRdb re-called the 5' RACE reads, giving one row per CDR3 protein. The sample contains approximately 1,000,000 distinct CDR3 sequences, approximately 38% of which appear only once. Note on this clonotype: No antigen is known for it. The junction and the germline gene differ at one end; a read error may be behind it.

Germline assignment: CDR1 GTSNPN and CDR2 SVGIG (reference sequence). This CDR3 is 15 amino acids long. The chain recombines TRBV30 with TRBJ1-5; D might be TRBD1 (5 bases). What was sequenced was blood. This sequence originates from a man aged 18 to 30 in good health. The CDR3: CARSAGGAIGQPQHF. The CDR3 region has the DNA TGTGCCCGGAGTGCAGGAGGGGCTATCGGGCAGCCCCAGCATTTT. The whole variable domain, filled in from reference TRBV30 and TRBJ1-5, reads SQTIHQWPATLVQPVGSPLSLECTVEGTSNPNLYWYRQAAGRGLQLLFYSVGIGQISSEVPQNLSASRPQDRQFILSSKKLLLSDSGFYLCARSAGGAIGQPQHFGDGTRLSIL.